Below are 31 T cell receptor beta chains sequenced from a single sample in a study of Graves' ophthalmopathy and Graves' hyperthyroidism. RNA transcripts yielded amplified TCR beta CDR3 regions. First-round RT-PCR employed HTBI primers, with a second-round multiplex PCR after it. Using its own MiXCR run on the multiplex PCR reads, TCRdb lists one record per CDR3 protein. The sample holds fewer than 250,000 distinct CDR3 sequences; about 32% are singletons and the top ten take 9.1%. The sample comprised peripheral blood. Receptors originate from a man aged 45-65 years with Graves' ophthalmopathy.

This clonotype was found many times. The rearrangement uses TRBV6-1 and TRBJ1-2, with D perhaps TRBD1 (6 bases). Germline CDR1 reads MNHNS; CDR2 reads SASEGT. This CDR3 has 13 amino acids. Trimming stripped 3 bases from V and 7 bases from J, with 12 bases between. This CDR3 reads CASSDFGTFGYTF. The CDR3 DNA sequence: TGTGCCAGCAGTGATTTCGGGACATTTGGCTACACCTTC.

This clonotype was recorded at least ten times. Here the CDR3 reads CSARVEGETQYF. The DNA for the CDR3 is TGCAGTGCTAGAGTCGAGGGCGAGACCCAGTACTTC. The chain carries TRBV20-1 and TRBJ2-5; weak D call: TRBD2 (5 bases). The V end was cut by 1 base, the J end by 5 bases, with 8 bases between. Germline loops: CDR1 DFQATT, CDR2 SNEGSKA (reference sequence). The CDR3 is 12 amino acids.

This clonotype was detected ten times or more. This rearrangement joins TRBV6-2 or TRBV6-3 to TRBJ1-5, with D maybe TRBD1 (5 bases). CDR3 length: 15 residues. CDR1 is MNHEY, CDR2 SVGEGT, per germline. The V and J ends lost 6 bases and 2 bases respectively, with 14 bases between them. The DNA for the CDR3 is TGTGCCAGCAGAAAAGACAGTGCGGGCAATCAGCCCCAGCATTTT. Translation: CASRKDSAGNQPQHF.

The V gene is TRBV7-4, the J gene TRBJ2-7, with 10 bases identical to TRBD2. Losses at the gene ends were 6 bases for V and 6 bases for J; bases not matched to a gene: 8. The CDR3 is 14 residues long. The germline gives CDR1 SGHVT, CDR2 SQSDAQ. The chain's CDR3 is CASSSLAGRLEQYF. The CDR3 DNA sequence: TGTGCCAGCAGTTCACTAGCGGGGCGTCTCGAGCAGTACTTC. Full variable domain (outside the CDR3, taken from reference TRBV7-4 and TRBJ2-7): GAGVSQSPRYKVAKRGRDVALRCDSISGHVTLYWYRQTLGQGSEVLTYSQSDAQRDKSGRPSGRFSAERPERSVSTLKIQRTEQGDSAVYLCASSSLAGRLEQYFGPGTRLTVT.

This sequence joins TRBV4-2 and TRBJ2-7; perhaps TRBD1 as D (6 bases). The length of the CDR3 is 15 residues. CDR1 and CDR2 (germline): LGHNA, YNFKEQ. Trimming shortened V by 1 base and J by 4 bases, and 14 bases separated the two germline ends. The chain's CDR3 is CASSQAPGQPYEQYF. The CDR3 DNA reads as TGTGCCAGCAGCCAAGCACCCGGACAGCCATACGAGCAGTACTTC.

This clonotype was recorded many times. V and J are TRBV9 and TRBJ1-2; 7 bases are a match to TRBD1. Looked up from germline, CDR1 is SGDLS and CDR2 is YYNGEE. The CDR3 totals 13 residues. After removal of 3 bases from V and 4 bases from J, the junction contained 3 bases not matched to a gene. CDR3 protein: CASSGPGGYGYTF. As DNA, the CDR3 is TGTGCCAGCAGCGGACCAGGGGGCTATGGCTACACCTTC.

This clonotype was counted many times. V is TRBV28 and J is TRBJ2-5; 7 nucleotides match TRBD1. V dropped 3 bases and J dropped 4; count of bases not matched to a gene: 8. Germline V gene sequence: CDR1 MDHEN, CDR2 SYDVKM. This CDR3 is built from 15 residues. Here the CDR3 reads CASSLLQGVGETQYF. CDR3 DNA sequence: TGTGCCAGCAGTTTGCTTCAGGGGGTAGGAGAGACCCAGTACTTC.

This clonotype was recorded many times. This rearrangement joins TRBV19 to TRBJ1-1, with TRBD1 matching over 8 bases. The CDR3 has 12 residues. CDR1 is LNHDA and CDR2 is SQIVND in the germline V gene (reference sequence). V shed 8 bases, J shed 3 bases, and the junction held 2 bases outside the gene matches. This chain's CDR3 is CASETGDTEAFF. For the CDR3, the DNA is TGTGCCAGTGAGACAGGGGACACTGAAGCTTTCTTT.

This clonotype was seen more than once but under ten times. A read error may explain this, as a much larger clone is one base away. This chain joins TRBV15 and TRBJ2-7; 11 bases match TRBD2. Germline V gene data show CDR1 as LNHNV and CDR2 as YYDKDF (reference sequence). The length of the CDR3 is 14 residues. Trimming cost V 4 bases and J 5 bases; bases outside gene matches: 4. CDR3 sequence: CATSMTSGIDEQYF. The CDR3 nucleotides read TGTGCCACCAGCATGACTAGCGGGATAGACGAGCAGTACTTC.

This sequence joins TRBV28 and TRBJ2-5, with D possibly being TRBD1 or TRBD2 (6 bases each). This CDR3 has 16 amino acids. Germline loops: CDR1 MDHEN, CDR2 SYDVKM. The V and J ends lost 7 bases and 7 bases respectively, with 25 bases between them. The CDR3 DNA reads TGTGCCAGCACCTACGGGGGCGGGACTCCCTTAGGGACCCAGTACTTC. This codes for CASTYGGGTPLGTQYF.

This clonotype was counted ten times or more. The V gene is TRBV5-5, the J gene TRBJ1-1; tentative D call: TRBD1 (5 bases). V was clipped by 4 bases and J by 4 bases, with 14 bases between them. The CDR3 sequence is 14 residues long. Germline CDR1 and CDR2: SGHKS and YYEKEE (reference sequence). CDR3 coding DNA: TGTGCCAGCAGCGCCTGGGGCCCGGGCACTGAAGCTTTCTTT. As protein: CASSAWGPGTEAFF.

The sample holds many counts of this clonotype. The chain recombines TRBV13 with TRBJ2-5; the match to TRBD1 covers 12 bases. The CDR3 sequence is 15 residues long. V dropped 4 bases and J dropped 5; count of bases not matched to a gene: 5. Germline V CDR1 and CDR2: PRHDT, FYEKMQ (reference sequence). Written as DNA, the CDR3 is TGTGCCAGCAGCTCCGGGACAGGGGGCGCGGAGACCCAGTACTTC. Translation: CASSSGTGGAETQYF.

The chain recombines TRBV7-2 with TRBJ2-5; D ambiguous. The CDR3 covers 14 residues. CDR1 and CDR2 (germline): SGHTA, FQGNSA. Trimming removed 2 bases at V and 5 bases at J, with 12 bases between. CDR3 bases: TGTGCCAGCAGCTTATTGACTTATACGGAGACCCAGTACTTC. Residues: CASSLLTYTETQYF. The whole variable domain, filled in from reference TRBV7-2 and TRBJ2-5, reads GAGVSQSPSNKVTEKGKDVELRCDPISGHTALYWYRQSLGQGLEFLIYFQGNSAPDKSGLPSDRFSAERTGGSVSTLTIQRTQQEDSAVYLCASSLLTYTETQYFGPGTRLLVL.

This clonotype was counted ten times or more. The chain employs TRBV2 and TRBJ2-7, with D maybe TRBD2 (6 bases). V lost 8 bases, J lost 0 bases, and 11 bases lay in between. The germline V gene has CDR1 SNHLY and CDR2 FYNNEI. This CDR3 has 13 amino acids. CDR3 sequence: CASLGGTSYEQYF. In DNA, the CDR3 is TGTGCCAGCCTGGGCGGGACCTCCTACGAGCAGTACTTC.

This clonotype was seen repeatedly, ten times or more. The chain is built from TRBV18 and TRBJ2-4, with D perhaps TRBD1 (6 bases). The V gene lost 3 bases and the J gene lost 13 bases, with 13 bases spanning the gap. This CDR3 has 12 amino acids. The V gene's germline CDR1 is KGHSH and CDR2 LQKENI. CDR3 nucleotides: TGTGCCAGCTCACCCGGGACACCAATCCAGTACTTC. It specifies CASSPGTPIQYF.

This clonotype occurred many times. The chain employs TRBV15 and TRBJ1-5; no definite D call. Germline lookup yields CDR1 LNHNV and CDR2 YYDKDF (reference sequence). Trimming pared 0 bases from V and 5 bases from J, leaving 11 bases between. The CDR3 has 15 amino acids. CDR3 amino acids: CATSRERGVDQPQHF. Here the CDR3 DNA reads TGTGCCACCAGCAGAGAGCGGGGTGTGGATCAGCCCCAGCATTTT.

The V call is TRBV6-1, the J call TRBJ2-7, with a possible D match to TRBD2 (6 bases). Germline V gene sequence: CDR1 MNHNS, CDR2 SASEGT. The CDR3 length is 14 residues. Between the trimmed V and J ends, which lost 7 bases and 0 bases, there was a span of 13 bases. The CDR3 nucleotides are TGTGCCAGCAACCCTCGGGAGAGCTCCTACGAGCAGTACTTC. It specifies CASNPRESSYEQYF.

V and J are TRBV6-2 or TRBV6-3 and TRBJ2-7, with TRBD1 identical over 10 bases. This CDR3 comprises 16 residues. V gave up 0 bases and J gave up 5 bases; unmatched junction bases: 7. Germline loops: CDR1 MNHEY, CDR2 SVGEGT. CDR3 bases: TGTGCCAGCAGTTACTCGGTCCCGGGACAGGGGAACGAGCAGTACTTC. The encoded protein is CASSYSVPGQGNEQYF.

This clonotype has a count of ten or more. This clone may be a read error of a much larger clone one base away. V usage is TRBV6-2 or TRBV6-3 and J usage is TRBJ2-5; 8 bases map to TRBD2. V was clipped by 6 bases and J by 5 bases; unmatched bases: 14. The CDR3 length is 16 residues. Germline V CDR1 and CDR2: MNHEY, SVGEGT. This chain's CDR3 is CASRETTGSGMETQYF. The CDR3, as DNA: TGTGCCAGCAGGGAAACCACAGGTAGCGGGATGGAGACCCAGTACTTC.

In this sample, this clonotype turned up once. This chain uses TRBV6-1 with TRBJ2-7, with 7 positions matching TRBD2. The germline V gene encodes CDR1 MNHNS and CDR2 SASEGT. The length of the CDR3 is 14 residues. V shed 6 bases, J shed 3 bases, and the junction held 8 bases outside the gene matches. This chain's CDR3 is CASSTSGGSYEQYF. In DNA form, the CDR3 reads TGTGCCAGCAGCACCTCCGGCGGGAGCTACGAGCAGTACTTC.

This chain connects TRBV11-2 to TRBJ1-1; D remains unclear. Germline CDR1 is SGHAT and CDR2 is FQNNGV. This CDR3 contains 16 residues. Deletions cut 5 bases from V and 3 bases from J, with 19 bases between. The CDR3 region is CASSPRAAKFYTEAFF. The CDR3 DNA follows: TGTGCCAGCAGCCCCCGGGCAGCAAAGTTTTACACTGAAGCTTTCTTT.

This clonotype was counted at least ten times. The CDR3 sequence is CASSQTSRYNEQFF. The CDR3 nucleotides read TGTGCCAGCAGTCAGACTAGCCGTTACAATGAGCAGTTCTTC. This rearrangement joins TRBV28 to TRBJ2-1; TRBD2 aligns across 7 bases. Per the germline V gene, CDR1 is MDHEN and CDR2 is SYDVKM. This CDR3 has 14 residues. Unmatched junction bases numbered 5, after V lost 5 bases and J lost 4 bases.

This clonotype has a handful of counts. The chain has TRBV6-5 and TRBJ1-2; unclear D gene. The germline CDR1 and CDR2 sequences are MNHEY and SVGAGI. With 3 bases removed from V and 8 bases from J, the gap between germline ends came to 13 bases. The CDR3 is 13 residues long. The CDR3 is CASSYVRLRGYTF. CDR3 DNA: TGTGCCAGCAGTTATGTACGGCTACGGGGCTACACCTTC.

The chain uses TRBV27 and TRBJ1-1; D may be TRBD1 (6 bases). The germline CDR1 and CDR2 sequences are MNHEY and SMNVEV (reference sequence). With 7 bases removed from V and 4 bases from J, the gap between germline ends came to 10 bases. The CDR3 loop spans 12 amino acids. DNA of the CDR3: TGTGCCAGCAAAGGGGGGGGCACTGAAGCTTTCTTT. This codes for CASKGGGTEAFF.

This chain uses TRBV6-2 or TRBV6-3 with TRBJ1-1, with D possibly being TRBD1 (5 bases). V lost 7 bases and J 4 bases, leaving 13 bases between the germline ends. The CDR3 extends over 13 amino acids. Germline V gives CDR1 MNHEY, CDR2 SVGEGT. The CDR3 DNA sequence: TGTGCCAGCAACGAGAGGGGAATCACTGAAGCTTTCTTT. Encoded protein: CASNERGITEAFF.

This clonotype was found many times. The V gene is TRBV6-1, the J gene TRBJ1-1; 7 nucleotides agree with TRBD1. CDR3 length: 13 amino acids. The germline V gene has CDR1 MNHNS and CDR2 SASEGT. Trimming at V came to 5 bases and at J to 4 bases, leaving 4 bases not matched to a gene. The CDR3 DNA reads TGTGCCAGCAGTACCACAGGGGCCACTGAAGCTTTCTTT. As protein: CASSTTGATEAFF.

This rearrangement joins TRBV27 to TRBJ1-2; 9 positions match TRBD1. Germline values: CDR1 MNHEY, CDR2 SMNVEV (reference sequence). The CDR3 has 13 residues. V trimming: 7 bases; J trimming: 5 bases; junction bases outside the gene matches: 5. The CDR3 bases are TGTGCCAGCACCACCGACAGGGGGTATGGCTACACCTTC. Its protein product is CASTTDRGYGYTF.

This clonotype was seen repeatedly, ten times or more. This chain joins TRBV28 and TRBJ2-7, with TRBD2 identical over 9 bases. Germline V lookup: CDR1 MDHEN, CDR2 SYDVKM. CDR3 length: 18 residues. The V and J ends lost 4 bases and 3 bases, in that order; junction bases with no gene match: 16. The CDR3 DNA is TGTGCCAGCAGTTCCTCTTGGGGTAGCGGGAGTTCATTCTACGAGCAGTACTTC. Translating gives CASSSSWGSGSSFYEQYF.

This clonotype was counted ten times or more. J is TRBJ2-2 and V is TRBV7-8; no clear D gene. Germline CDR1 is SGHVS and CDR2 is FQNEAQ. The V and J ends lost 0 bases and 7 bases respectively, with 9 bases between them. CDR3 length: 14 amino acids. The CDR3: CASSLATWGGELFF. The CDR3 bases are TGTGCCAGCAGCTTAGCAACATGGGGCGGGGAGCTGTTTTTT.

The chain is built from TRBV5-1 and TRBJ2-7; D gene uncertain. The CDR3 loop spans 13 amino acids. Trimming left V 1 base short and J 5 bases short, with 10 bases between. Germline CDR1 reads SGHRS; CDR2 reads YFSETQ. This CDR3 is CASSLSLRDEQYF. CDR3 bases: TGCGCCAGCAGCTTGTCATTACGGGACGAGCAGTACTTC. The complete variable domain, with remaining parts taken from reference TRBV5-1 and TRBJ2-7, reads KAGVTQTPRYLIKTRGQQVTLSCSPISGHRSVSWYQQTPGQGLQFLFEYFSETQRNKGNFPGRFSGRQFSNSRSEMNVSTLELGDSALYLCASSLSLRDEQYFGPGTRLTVT.

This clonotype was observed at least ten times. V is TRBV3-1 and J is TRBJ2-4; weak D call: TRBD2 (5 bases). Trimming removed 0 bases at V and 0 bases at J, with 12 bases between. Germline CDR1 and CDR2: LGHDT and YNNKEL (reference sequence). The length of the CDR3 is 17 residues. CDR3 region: CASSQESGGLAKNIQYF. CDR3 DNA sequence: TGTGCCAGCAGCCAAGAAAGCGGAGGTCTAGCCAAAAACATTCAGTACTTC.